A single sample gave rise to the 11 T cell receptor beta chains below, sequenced in a study of blood T cells in healthy people across ages. Using a J-beta primer mix together with a sample-barcoded 5' primer, a second PCR was run for about 7 to 12 cycles. TCRdb called the 5' RACE reads again in MiXCR, with one record for every CDR3 protein. The repertoire holds approximately 1,700,000 distinct CDR3 sequences, about two fifths seen once, with 20% to 25% in the top ten. The sample comprised blood. The receptor source for this set is a human donor in good health.

V is TRBV20-1 and J is TRBJ2-1; D uncertain. Trimming pared 7 bases from V and 0 bases from J, leaving 10 bases between. The CDR3 runs to 13 residues. The germline CDR1 and CDR2 sequences are DFQATT and SNEGSKA (reference sequence). For the CDR3, the DNA is TGCAGTGTCACGGTGAGCTCCTACAATGAGCAGTTCTTC. It codes for CSVTVSSYNEQFF.

The sample holds a few counts of this clonotype. The CDR3 DNA reads as TGCGCCAGCAGCACAAGGACTGACCAGTACAATGAGCAGTTCTTC. Translating gives CASSTRTDQYNEQFF. This chain links TRBV5-1 with TRBJ2-1, with a tentative D call TRBD2 (5 bases). Germline values: CDR1 SGHRS, CDR2 YFSETQ. This CDR3 region has 15 residues. Trimming pared 4 bases from V and 4 bases from J, leaving 15 bases between.

The CDR3 protein is CASRSRDRVNTEAFF. As DNA, the CDR3 is TGTGCCAGCAGGAGCCGGGACAGAGTGAACACTGAAGCTTTCTTT. The V call is TRBV7-9, the J call TRBJ1-1, with TRBD1 matching 7 bases. CDR3 length equals 15 residues. Germline lookup yields CDR1 SEHNR and CDR2 FQNEAQ (reference sequence). Trimming took 6 bases from V and 0 from J; bases not matched to a gene: 7.

The chain combines TRBV7-6 with TRBJ1-1; a possible D gene is TRBD1 (6 bases). CDR3 length equals 14 residues. The V end lost 4 bases, the J end lost 1 base, and 10 bases lay between the germline ends. CDR1 is SGHVS and CDR2 is FNYEAQ in the germline V gene. CDR3 loop: CASSSGHKNTEAFF. The CDR3 DNA sequence: TGTGCCAGCAGCTCGGGACACAAGAACACTGAAGCTTTCTTT.

The rearrangement joins TRBV5-1 to TRBJ2-2, with D hard to call. Trimming pared 0 bases from V and 5 bases from J, leaving 8 bases between. Germline V gives CDR1 SGHRS, CDR2 YFSETQ. This CDR3 spans 14 amino acids. This CDR3 is CASSLVPFTGELFF. Written as DNA, the CDR3 is TGCGCCAGCAGCTTGGTGCCTTTTACCGGGGAGCTGTTTTTT.

This clonotype was detected only a few times. One end of the junction fails to match germline, which may point to a read error. The rearrangement uses TRBV7-9 and TRBJ2-7; no definite D call. CDR1 and CDR2 from the germline V gene are SEHNR and FQNEAQ (reference sequence). CDR3 length: 14 amino acids. The CDR3 sequence is CASSDPSGAYEQYF. The CDR3 bases are TGTGCTAGCAGCGATCCGTCAGGCGCCTACGAGCAGTACTTC.

The CDR3 sequence: CASSPGTKREQYF. Written as DNA, the CDR3 is TGTGCCAGCAGCCCCGGGACCAAACGCGAGCAGTACTTC. The chain carries TRBV11-1 and TRBJ2-4; either TRBD1 or TRBD2 may fit D (5 bases each). The DNA end is a closer match to TRBJ2-7, so the J assignment may be wrong. The CDR3 runs 13 residues. Germline V gives CDR1 SGHAT, CDR2 FQDESV (reference sequence).

This clonotype was seen a few times. This rearrangement joins TRBV12-3 or TRBV12-4 to TRBJ1-4; TRBD1 is a possible D gene (6 bases). This CDR3 has 15 residues. V lost 6 bases and J 7 bases, leaving 18 bases between the germline ends. As DNA, the CDR3 is TGTGCCAGCAGCAGTAACCGACAGGCCCCTGAAAAACTGTTTTTT. Translation gives CASSSNRQAPEKLFF.

The chain couples TRBV2 to TRBJ2-3, with D uncertain. V lost 0 bases to trimming and J lost 6 bases, with 10 bases between them. Germline values: CDR1 SNHLY, CDR2 FYNNEI. This CDR3 is 14 amino acids long. The CDR3 is CASSEAFRPDTQYF. The CDR3, as DNA: TGTGCCAGCAGTGAAGCGTTTCGTCCGGATACGCAGTATTTT.

The table lists this clonotype with a count of one. The chain joins TRBV6-8 to TRBJ1-1; a possible D gene is TRBD1 (6 bases). V was trimmed by 11 bases and J by 3 bases, leaving 22 bases between them. Germline CDR1 MNHGY, CDR2 SAAAGT. This CDR3 has 15 residues. The chain's CDR3 is CAPTRGFTRDTEAFF. As DNA, the CDR3 is TGTGCCCCAACTAGGGGGTTCACCCGGGACACTGAAGCTTTCTTT.

This clonotype has a handful of counts. The chain uses TRBV15 and TRBJ1-1, with D possibly matching TRBD1 (6 bases). Germline V gene data show CDR1 as LNHNV and CDR2 as YYDKDF (reference sequence). V was cut by 0 bases and J by 6 bases, with 11 bases left in between. The CDR3 extends over 14 amino acids. The CDR3 nucleotides are TGTGCCACCAGCAGAGATCGTCGGGGGCCTGAAGCTTTCTTT. This codes for CATSRDRRGPEAFF.